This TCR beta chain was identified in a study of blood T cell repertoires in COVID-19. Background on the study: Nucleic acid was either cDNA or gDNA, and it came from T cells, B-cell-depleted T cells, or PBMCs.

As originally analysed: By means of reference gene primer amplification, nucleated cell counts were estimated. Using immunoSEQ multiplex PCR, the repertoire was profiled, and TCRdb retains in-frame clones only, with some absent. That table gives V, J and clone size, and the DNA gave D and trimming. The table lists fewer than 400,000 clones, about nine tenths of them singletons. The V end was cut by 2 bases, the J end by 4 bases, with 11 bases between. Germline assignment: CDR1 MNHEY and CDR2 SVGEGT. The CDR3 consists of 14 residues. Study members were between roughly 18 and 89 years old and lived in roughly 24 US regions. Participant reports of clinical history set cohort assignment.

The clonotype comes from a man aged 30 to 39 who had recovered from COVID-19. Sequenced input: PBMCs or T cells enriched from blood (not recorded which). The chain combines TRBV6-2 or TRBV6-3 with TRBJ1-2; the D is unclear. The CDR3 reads CASSYVSQTYGYTF. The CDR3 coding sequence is TGTGCCAGCAGTTACGTTAGCCAGACCTATGGCTACACCTTC.